This T cell receptor (beta chain) was sequenced during a study of regulatory T cells in long-lasting Graves disease (dated by TCRdb to the early 2020s). Regarding the research as a whole: Persistent Graves' disease meant more than 5 years of antithyroid drug treatment with TSH receptor autoantibodies that stayed positive. Persistent Graves' disease patients were compared with newly diagnosed Graves' disease patients by peripheral blood TCR sequencing and RNA sequencing. The study took place in China and was registered as a clinical trial. A total of roughly 33 samples underwent TCR sequencing: approximately 13 from persistent and about 20 from newly diagnosed Graves' disease patients. Persistent Graves' disease patients in the clinical cohort had taken antithyroid drugs for roughly 10 years on average.

About this clonotype itself: What this receptor recognizes is not known. No much larger clone is present one base from it, and per-base qualities are unavailable.

The time point label of this sample denotes: persistent/refractory GD, antithyroid drugs over 5 years with positive TRAb. For both TCR sequencing and RNA sequencing, RNA was extracted from PBMCs using TRIzol. The diagnosis of Graves' disease was made according to American Thyroid Association guidelines. Patients for the study were recruited at an endocrinology department in Xi'an, China. Each patient gave approximately 8.8 milliliters of peripheral blood, collected in an EDTA anticoagulant tube. Ficoll Paque Plus density gradient separation was used to isolate PBMCs, and no additional T cell sorting was done. RNA quality was checked with an Agilent 2100 Bioanalyzer and agarose gel, and concentration with a NanoDrop 2000. Receptor libraries were prepared by multiplex PCR. Sequencing used an Illumina HiSeq 4000. To build TCR beta libraries, CDR3 regions were amplified by Arm-PCR using iRepertoire HTBI primers. Gel purification was performed on PCR products prior to sequencing. Concerning the study's data processing: Gene usage analysis of CDR3 amino acid clonotypes relied on the 55 to 80 TRBV and about 13 TRBJ segments identified across samples. COPE and FqMerger were used to merge filtered high-quality paired reads into contigs. Contigs were aligned with BLAST to IMGT TRBV, TRBD and TRBJ reference genes, and CDR3 was defined per IMGT. Any clonotype with a frequency above 0.1% was counted as a highly expanded clone. Repertoire diversity was measured by Shannon entropy, and V-J evenness by the Gini coefficient. Clonotypes shared by more than one individual were considered public. TCRdb trimmed the raw reads at Q25, called clones with MiXCR and kept productive beta chains. Rows are combined by CDR3 protein, so each entry shows the most common genes and DNA. These V and J calls are TCRdb output, not the study's own analysis. The sample contains 360,000 or so distinct CDR3 sequences, approximately 23% of them found a single time. The top ten hold around 30% of the sample.

Overall results and qualifications from the work: Lower TCR Shannon entropy and fewer highly expanded clones were observed in persistent Graves' disease patients than in newly diagnosed patients, which suggested clonal expansion. Sequencing and analysis were restricted to the TCR beta chain. The study examined only peripheral blood because the primary lesion, thyroid tissue, could not be accessed. Persistent patients shared more public clonotypes among themselves (2,741) than newly diagnosed patients did (about 1,000). Preferential use of TRBV28, TRBJ1-2 and TRBJ2-5 was observed in persistent disease, whereas TRBV20-1 and TRBJ2-1 were favored in newly diagnosed disease. The small sample size was acknowledged by the authors as a limitation that may reduce accuracy.

From a lookup of the germline V gene, CDR1 and CDR2 are MGHRA and YSYEKL. The CDR3 measures 15 amino acids from cysteine to phenylalanine. Here the CDR3 DNA is all that survives: 45 bases in frame from base 1. V is clipped by 1 base and J by 12 bases, and the sequence between their germline boundaries is 18 bases long. The sample was peripheral blood mononuclear cells (PBMCs), taken when the disease was refractory, from a patient treated with antithyroid drugs. The chain joins TRBV4-1 to TRBJ1-4, with the identity of the D gene unclear. The clonotype originates from a woman in her thirties or forties with Graves disease. Donor details come from another sample of the same person, matched by shared clones. The nucleotide sequence is given as TGCGCCAGCAGCCAAGCGTTCGAGCTTCGGGCAGAACTGTTTTTT. Its translation reads: CASSQAFELRAELFF.